This entry features one T cell receptor (beta chain) sequence. Which antigen it targets is not known. No base qualities exist here, and no much larger clone lies one base off it. The data derive from a study of shared clonotypes between healthy human individuals (TCRdb year 2020). In the study overall: The cohort included three men and a couple of women between 18 and 49 years of age. Each donor's leukapheresis produced roughly between about 0.8 and 8.9 billion PBMCs. For each donor, three plates each were used for CD4 naive and CD4 memory, two plates were used for CD8 naive, and one plate was used for CD8 memory. The study deeply sequenced blood TCR repertoires of five healthy adults to estimate repertoire size and the extent of clonotype sharing between individuals. To increase sequencing depth and limit assay-specific biases, TCR repertoire library preparation and sequencing were carried out by different laboratories using diverse techniques. Here is what the overall study found, with its caveats: Compared with non-shared clonotypes, clonotypes shared by all four sorted-subset donors had higher generation probabilities. Pairwise subsampling led to the expectation that sequencing depth would affect the degree of clonotype sharing among donors. Sampling was restricted to blood, and TCR repertoires in tissue are likely to differ from TCR repertoires in blood. Sharing across several donors was observed for about 5% of naive CD4, about 3.2% of naive CD8, about 2.3% of memory CD4, and roughly 0.4% of memory CD8 clonotypes. The genetic and exposure-history diversity represented was limited by the small number of donors. Naive subsets generally had larger estimated clonotype richness than memory subsets. Incomplete sequencing was indicated by rarefaction of sorted-subset datasets, despite the large sequencing depth.

The donors were healthy, HIV-negative adults with no recently reported acute infections or vaccinations. All donors were Caucasian adults living in Nashville, Tennessee, USA. Magnetic negative selection was used to enrich CD4+ T cells, after which naive cells were positively selected on CD45RA and the negative fraction became the memory subset. Blood was collected by leukapheresis, and PBMCs were isolated by Ficoll-Histopaque density gradient centrifugation and then cryopreserved in liquid nitrogen vapor phase. Analytical flow cytometry was used to check the purity and quantity of each magnetically sorted T cell population. From each sorted fraction, genomic DNA was isolated and quantified by UV absorbance on a Nanodrop 2000c. Using the deep immunoSEQ assay, TCR CDR3 regions were amplified from genomic DNA by multiplex PCR. Extracted genomic DNA from each cell subset was spread evenly across all wells of several immunoSEQ 96-well plates, with each plate serving as a replicate. For sorted subsets, about 220 ng of genomic DNA, equivalent to roughly 30,000 T cell genomes, went into each replicate PCR. The purified libraries were quantified using a Qubit 3.0 fluorometer, sized with a Bioanalyzer 2100, and then quantified again using the KAPA Library Quantification kit. Every immunoSEQ 96-well plate was sequenced on a dedicated single-read 150-cycle Illumina NextSeq 550 flow cell. The paper's processing steps were these. Because the immunoSEQ output held only junctional sequences and lacked quality scores, the filtering could not match the filtering applied to full-length reads. Sequences were annotated with PyIR, a Python wrapper for IgBLAST v1.9, using IMGT germline references to assign V/J genes and CDR3. Reads were filtered out if the reads had weak V/J assignments (E-value above 1e-6), no CDR3, stop codons, out-of-frame junctions, or ambiguous translated residues. A V3J clonotype was defined by an identical inferred V gene, J gene, and CDR3 amino acid sequence. To compute the percentage overlap between repertoires, the number of shared unique clonotypes was divided by the size of the smaller repertoire. Three approaches were used to assess repertoire richness: RTK rarefaction, the Chao1 estimator, and Recon v2.1 estimates of unobserved clonotypes. Generation probabilities for all TCRbeta clonotypes obtained by the gDNA method from a handful of donors were computed using OLGA. TCRdb limited this immuneACCESS table to in-frame rearrangements with V and J called. A share of clones is missing; checked studies link under half to unresolved V genes, and the rest is unexplained. V and J calls and clone size are given by that table; D and trimming were obtained from the DNA. This sample gives about 1.5 million clones in total; 95% to 99% of them show up just once. The ten largest account for less than 0.55% of the sample.

Trimming costs V 2 bases and J 0 bases, and their ends lie 12 bases apart. CDR1 is given as SGDLS and CDR2 as YYNGEE, both from the germline V gene. The CDR3, from cysteine to phenylalanine, totals 15 residues. Only CDR3 DNA remains: 45 bases, in frame from the first base. Sequencing input: naive CD4+ T cells sorted from blood. The sample's cell subset or site label, decoded: CD45RA+ positively selected. Recombination linked TRBV9 to TRBJ2-7; the D gene is not confidently resolved. This clonotype originated in a man aged 25 to 40 in good health. At the DNA level, the sequence is TGTGCCAGCAGCGTCGACGGGTACAGCTCCTACGAGCAGTACTTC. It translates as CASSVDGYSSYEQYF.